This passage covers 24 T cell receptor beta chains from one sample sequenced in a study of patients and donors after allogeneic stem cell transplantation. MiXCR, run by TCRdb on the RT-PCR reads, gives a single entry per CDR3 protein. The sample contains 150,000 to 200,000 distinct CDR3 sequences, around two fifths of which appear only once. The specimen sequenced was blood, either unsorted or a sorted T cell fraction (not recorded which). These receptors all come from a human donor who was either an allogeneic HSCT recipient or a stem cell or donor lymphocyte infusion donor (not recorded which). It is not recorded whose cells these are; they may come from a transplant donor.

The genes are TRBV27 and TRBJ1-1; a possible D gene is TRBD1 (6 bases). The CDR3 loop spans 13 amino acids. CDR1 and CDR2 from the germline V gene are MNHEY and SMNVEV (reference sequence). V was cut by 6 bases and J by 5 bases, with 13 bases left in between. The CDR3 coding sequence is TGTGCCAGCAGCAAGGGGGTCTGGACTGAAGCTTTCTTT. Translation gives CASSKGVWTEAFF.

The chain uses TRBV12-3 or TRBV12-4 and TRBJ2-5; the D gene is possibly TRBD1 (5 bases). The CDR3 length is 15 residues. V lost 3 bases and J lost 5, with 16 bases in between. The CDR3 loop is CASSFAGSVFETQYF. The CDR3 DNA reads as TGTGCCAGCAGTTTTGCAGGGTCCGTTTTTGAGACCCAGTACTTC.

This rearrangement joins TRBV10-3 to TRBJ2-1, with TRBD2 identical over 14 bases. V trimming: 2 bases; J trimming: 6 bases; junction bases outside the gene matches: 9. CDR3 length: 18 amino acids. Germline V gives CDR1 ENHRY, CDR2 SYGVKD. Written as DNA, the CDR3 is TGTGCCATCAGTGAGATTGGGGGACTAGCGGGAGTCGCCAATGAGCAGTTCTTC. It specifies CAISEIGGLAGVANEQFF.

The chain joins TRBV7-9 to TRBJ1-1; no definite D call. CDR1 and CDR2 from the germline V gene are SEHNR and FQNEAQ (reference sequence). This CDR3 has 14 residues. V gave up 11 bases and J gave up 0 bases, with 16 bases separating them. CDR3 sequence: CACFDGSMNTEAFF. The CDR3, as DNA: TGTGCCTGCTTTGACGGCAGCATGAACACTGAAGCTTTCTTT.

This sequence joins TRBV4-2 and TRBJ2-7, with D tentatively TRBD1 (6 bases). Trimming stripped 4 bases from V and 5 bases from J, with 15 bases between. The CDR3 has 14 amino acids. In germline, CDR1 is LGHNA, CDR2 YNFKEQ. The CDR3 sequence: CASSLVGGTDEQYF. For the CDR3, the DNA is TGTGCCAGCAGCCTCGTAGGGGGAACTGACGAGCAGTACTTC.

This clonotype has just a few counts. This sequence joins TRBV5-6 and TRBJ1-5, with 9 bases aligning to TRBD1. The CDR3 spans 15 residues. The V and J ends lost 2 bases and 7 bases, in that order; junction bases with no gene match: 7. Per the germline V gene, CDR1 is SGHDT and CDR2 is YYEEEE. The CDR3: CASSFRDRDRQPQHF. The CDR3 bases are TGTGCCAGCAGCTTCCGGGACAGGGATAGACAGCCCCAGCATTTT.

V gene TRBV12-3 or TRBV12-4 combines with J gene TRBJ2-7, with D possibly being TRBD1 or TRBD2 (6 bases each). The CDR3 has 15 amino acids. Trimming shortened V by 6 bases and J by 1 base, and 16 bases separated the two germline ends. Written as DNA, the CDR3 is TGTGCCAGCAGCCGGCAAGGGGGGAGGTCCTACGAGCAGTACTTC. Its protein product is CASSRQGGRSYEQYF.

This clonotype was seen ten or more times. CDR3 nucleotide sequence: TGTGCCAGCAGGATGACAGGGGGGAACACTGAAGCTTTCTTT. Encoded protein: CASRMTGGNTEAFF. The V call is TRBV11-1, the J call TRBJ1-1; 9 nucleotides match TRBD1. Germline values: CDR1 SGHAT, CDR2 FQDESV (reference sequence). The V and J ends lost 6 bases and 1 base, in that order; junction bases with no gene match: 3. The CDR3 contains 14 residues.

The table lists this clonotype with a few counts. The chain combines TRBV5-1 with TRBJ1-2; no reliable D call. Germline lookup yields CDR1 SGHRS and CDR2 YFSETQ. This CDR3 spans 14 amino acids. The V gene lost 0 bases and the J gene lost 4 bases, with 10 bases spanning the gap. The CDR3, as DNA: TGCGCCAGCAGCTTGGACAGCCCTCTCTATGGCTACACCTTC. It yields the protein CASSLDSPLYGYTF.

The chain uses TRBV10-3 and TRBJ2-5; TRBD2 matches 9 bases. After removal of 3 bases from V and 1 base from J, the junction contained 6 bases not matched to a gene. The CDR3 has 16 residues. Germline assignment: CDR1 ENHRY and CDR2 SYGVKD. CDR3 sequence (DNA): TGTGCCATCAGTGAAAGGCTAGCGGGGATCCAAGAGACCCAGTACTTC. Protein product: CAISERLAGIQETQYF.

The rearrangement uses TRBV7-9 and TRBJ2-1; the match to TRBD1 covers 8 bases. V trimming: 5 bases; J trimming: 5 bases; junction bases outside the gene matches: 8. Germline values: CDR1 SEHNR, CDR2 FQNEAQ (reference sequence). CDR3 length: 15 amino acids. In DNA, the CDR3 is TGTGCCAGCAGCCCCCGGGACAGGAGGGACAATGAGCAGTTCTTC. Its protein is CASSPRDRRDNEQFF.

This rearrangement joins TRBV5-1 to TRBJ1-1, with 7 bases matching TRBD1. Germline CDR1 reads SGHRS; CDR2 reads YFSETQ. The CDR3 has 14 amino acids. Trimming took 4 bases from V and 3 from J; bases not matched to a gene: 6. The CDR3 is CASSPDTGDTEAFF. As DNA, the CDR3 is TGCGCCAGCAGCCCCGATACAGGGGACACTGAAGCTTTCTTT.

The sample holds a few counts of this clonotype. The rearrangement links TRBV15 to TRBJ1-2; a possible D gene is TRBD1 (5 bases). The CDR3 has 14 residues. V was trimmed by 9 bases and J by 0 bases, leaving 14 bases between them. Germline lookup yields CDR1 LNHNV and CDR2 YYDKDF (reference sequence). The CDR3 nucleotides read TGTGCCACGTCAGCTTGGGGGTCTAACTATGGCTACACCTTC. Translation: CATSAWGSNYGYTF.

This sequence joins TRBV11-2 and TRBJ2-1, with D perhaps TRBD1 (6 bases). The CDR3 loop spans 14 amino acids. CDR1 and CDR2 from the germline V gene are SGHAT and FQNNGV. V lost 4 bases to trimming and J lost 8 bases, with 15 bases between them. The CDR3 region has the DNA TGTGCCAGCAGCTCCCTATCGACAGGCCATGAGCAGTTCTTC. It specifies CASSSLSTGHEQFF.

The gene calls are TRBV12-3 or TRBV12-4 and TRBJ2-6; 8 positions match TRBD1. The V gene end was trimmed by 5 bases and the J gene end by 0 bases; junction bases not matched to a gene: 9. This CDR3 region has 18 residues. The CDR3 loop reads CASSRTGKDLSGANVLTF. The CDR3 DNA reads as TGTGCCAGCAGTCGGACAGGGAAGGACCTCTCTGGGGCCAACGTCCTGACTTTC.

This sequence joins TRBV5-5 and TRBJ1-2; D uncertain. The V gene's germline CDR1 is SGHKS and CDR2 YYEKEE (reference sequence). The CDR3 has 13 residues. The V gene lost 0 bases and the J gene lost 3 bases, with 6 bases spanning the gap. Here the CDR3 reads CASSLDGHYGYTF. The DNA for the CDR3 is TGTGCCAGCAGCTTGGACGGGCACTATGGCTACACCTTC.

The chain links TRBV6-6 to TRBJ2-1, with 8 bases matching TRBD2. Germline V gene lookup returns CDR1 MNHNY and CDR2 SVGAGI (reference sequence). Losses at the gene ends were 6 bases for V and 0 bases for J; bases not matched to a gene: 4. The CDR3 runs to 15 residues. CDR3 in amino acids: CASRQAGGSYNEQFF. The CDR3 DNA sequence: TGTGCCAGCAGGCAGGCGGGAGGCTCCTACAATGAGCAGTTCTTC.

The J gene is TRBJ2-5, the V gene TRBV2; D possibly uses TRBD1 or TRBD2 (5 bases each). This CDR3 is 14 amino acids long. V lost 10 bases and J lost 4, with 19 bases in between. CDR1 is SNHLY and CDR2 is FYNNEI in the germline V gene. DNA of the CDR3: TGTGCCACCGAGACCGGGACCCCAATAGAGACCCAGTACTTC. Its protein product is CATETGTPIETQYF.

The chain links TRBV19 to TRBJ2-1; D is possibly TRBD1 (5 bases). This CDR3 contains 13 residues. Trimming removed 3 bases at V and 9 bases at J, with 12 bases between. Germline V gene data show CDR1 as LNHDA and CDR2 as SQIVND (reference sequence). In DNA, the CDR3 is TGTGCCAGTAGTATCCGTCAGGGCGGTGAGCAGTTCTTC. As protein: CASSIRQGGEQFF.

CDR3 region: CATSSLETGNYEQYF. For the CDR3, the DNA is TGTGCCACCAGCAGTCTGGAGACAGGGAACTACGAGCAGTACTTC. The V gene is TRBV15, the J gene TRBJ2-7; 7 bases match TRBD1. The CDR3 is 15 amino acids. Germline-derived CDR1 and CDR2 are LNHNV and YYDKDF (reference sequence). With 3 bases clipped from V and 3 bases from J, the junction kept 8 bases outside the gene matches.

This clonotype has ten or more counts. The chain recombines TRBV7-6 with TRBJ1-1; D is perhaps TRBD1 (5 bases). The length of the CDR3 is 14 residues. Trimming cost V 3 bases and J 0 bases, with 8 bases left between them. The germline V gene has CDR1 SGHVS and CDR2 FNYEAQ. DNA for the CDR3: TGTGCCAGCAGCTTGGGGGGGATGAACACTGAAGCTTTCTTT. It specifies CASSLGGMNTEAFF.

This clonotype was seen a few times. The J gene is TRBJ1-5, the V gene TRBV25-1; D gene uncertain. This CDR3 spans 14 amino acids. CDR1 is MGHDK and CDR2 is SYGVNS in the germline V gene. V was pared by 3 bases and J by 7 bases, with 13 bases between. The CDR3 sequence is CASSEVGLVQPQHF. The CDR3 nucleotides are TGTGCCAGCAGTGAGGTTGGGTTGGTACAGCCCCAGCATTTT.

This chain joins TRBV19 and TRBJ2-7; D is unresolved. V lost 3 bases and J lost 1, with 10 bases in between. The CDR3 is made up of 14 amino acids. Germline-derived CDR1 and CDR2 are LNHDA and SQIVND (reference sequence). The CDR3 sequence: CASSIRGPSYEQYF. The CDR3 bases are TGTGCCAGTAGTATTCGCGGACCTTCCTACGAGCAGTACTTC.

The chain combines TRBV29-1 with TRBJ2-7; either TRBD1 or TRBD2 may fit D (5 bases each). CDR3 length equals 13 residues. The germline V and J ends were trimmed by 2 bases and 3 bases, with 11 bases remaining between them. CDR1 is SQVTM, CDR2 ANQGSEA, per germline. The CDR3 DNA follows: TGCAGCGTTGAAAACGAGAGGGGCTACGAGCAGTACTTC. This translates into CSVENERGYEQYF.